This is a list of T cell receptor beta chains from one sample in a study of blood T cell repertoires in COVID-19. Only in-frame clones appear in the TCRdb table, and some are missing; sequencing was by immunoSEQ multiplex PCR. The sample has hundreds of thousands of clones; roughly four fifths are singletons. Source material: peripheral blood. All receptors come from a woman between 40 and 50 years old with active or convalescent COVID-19. Each CDR3 is given with its conserved first and last residue. D genes are given only for firm matches. Rows may omit the clone size; those that give it use once, few, many or a size class.

>TRBV4-3|TRBJ1-2|.|.
CASSQDPQANYGYTF
TGCGCCAGCAGCCAAGATCCACAAGCTAACTATGGCTACACCTTC
>TRBV19|TRBJ2-5|.|.
CASSNQVETQYF
TGTGCCAGTAGTAATCAGGTCGAGACCCAGTACTTC
>TRBV2|TRBJ2-7|.|few
CASSEGQGRDYEQYF
TGTGCCAGCAGTGAAGGGCAGGGCAGAGACTACGAGCAGTACTTC
>TRBV10-3|TRBJ1-1|.|few
CAITERAENTEAFF
TGTGCCATCACCGAGAGGGCAGAGAACACTGAAGCTTTCTTT
>TRBV24-1|TRBJ1-4|TRBD1|many
CATSEGGTGGLSPNEKLFF
TGTGCCACCAGTGAGGGGGGGACAGGGGGCCTGTCACCTAATGAAAAACTGTTTTTT
>TRBV7-9|TRBJ1-2|.|.
CASSLEITGLYGYTF
TGTGCCAGCAGCCTAGAGATCACAGGGCTCTATGGCTACACCTTC
>TRBV10-3|TRBJ2-3|TRBD2|once
CAISVAAGIGSDTQYF
TGTGCCATCAGTGTAGCAGCGGGAATCGGGTCAGATACGCAGTATTTT
>TRBV5-1|TRBJ1-3|.|.
CASSPAGSGNTIYF
TGCGCCAGCAGCCCAGCAGGATCTGGAAACACCATATATTTT
>TRBV24-1|TRBJ1-1|TRBD1|.
CATSDPSRTGGDEAFF
TGTGCCACCAGTGACCCCTCTAGGACAGGGGGAGATGAAGCTTTCTTT
>TRBV24-1|TRBJ2-1|.|few
CATSDLDPARGHEQFF
TGTGCCACCAGTGATTTGGATCCGGCCCGAGGCCATGAGCAGTTCTTC